Sequencing of this TCR beta chain was carried out in a study of OX40 agonist ivuxolimab in advanced cancers. Enrollment shut out patients with autoimmune disease history or systemic immunosuppression. Blood draws occurred at baseline, cycle 4 day 1, and cycle 7 day 1. Profiling relied on immunoSEQ multiplex PCR, and the TCRdb table lists in-frame clones only, not all of them. The sample lists some 79,000 clones, 90% to 95% seen once, with more than 0.4% in the top ten. J lost 2 bases, V lost 3 bases, and 5 bases had no gene match. This CDR3 spans 16 amino acids. The germline CDR1 and CDR2 sequences are MNHEY and SVGAGI.

This sequence originates from an adult with an advanced solid tumor such as melanoma, head and neck, liver or kidney cancer. This sample comprised CD4+ or CD8+ T cells sorted from blood, obtained in a trial of the OX40 agonist ivuxolimab. The chain combines TRBV6-5 with TRBJ1-4; TRBD1 aligns across 8 bases. In nucleotides, the CDR3 is TGTGCCAGCAGTTATCTCCAGGGGGCTACTAATGAAAAACTGTTTTTT. Its protein product is CASSYLQGATNEKLFF.